The 20 T cell receptor beta chains reported below all come from one sample, sequenced in a study of blood T cell repertoires in COVID-19. The assay was immunoSEQ multiplex PCR, and TCRdb's table has in-frame clones only and misses some. The sample lists about half a million clones; 70% to 90% were seen once. Sequences were obtained from peripheral blood. Receptor source: a human donor in a cohort sampled during active COVID-19.

The chain couples TRBV2 to TRBJ2-3, with 7 bases fitting TRBD2. This CDR3 contains 15 residues. Germline V gene lookup returns CDR1 SNHLY and CDR2 FYNNEI. Trimming at V came to 2 bases and at J to 2 bases, leaving 4 bases not matched to a gene. The CDR3 nucleotides are TGTGCCAGCAGTGAATACCTAGCGGCCACAGATACGCAGTATTTT. Translating it yields CASSEYLAATDTQYF.

This clone was observed a handful of times. The chain uses TRBV5-1 and TRBJ1-3; D gene unclear. Germline lookup yields CDR1 SGHRS and CDR2 YFSETQ. CDR3 length: 14 amino acids. The V end was cut by 0 bases, the J end by 0 bases, with 4 bases between. DNA for the CDR3: TGCGCCAGCAGCTTGGCAGTCTCTGGAAACACCATATATTTT. Protein product: CASSLAVSGNTIYF.

The chain combines TRBV7-9 with TRBJ1-5; no reliable D call. The CDR3 covers 15 residues. V was clipped by 2 bases and J by 7 bases, with 15 bases between them. CDR1 is SEHNR and CDR2 is FQNEAQ in the germline V gene (reference sequence). CDR3 coding DNA: TGTGCCAGCAGCTTAATTGAGGCAGATGGACAGCCCCAGCATTTT. It yields the protein CASSLIEADGQPQHF.

Concerning this clone itself: The same CDR3 also results from other DNA sequences found in this sample. V and J are TRBV2 and TRBJ2-5, with TRBD2 matching 7 bases. Germline V gene data show CDR1 as SNHLY and CDR2 as FYNNEI. V lost 4 bases, J lost 3 bases, and 5 bases stayed unmatched. This CDR3 is built from 14 residues. The DNA for the CDR3 is TGTGCCAGCAGTGTTCGACTAGCAAAAGAGACCCAGTACTTC. This translates into CASSVRLAKETQYF.

The genes are TRBV11-2 and TRBJ2-5; possible D gene TRBD2, 5 bases. V was shortened by 1 base and J by 4 bases, with 10 bases between the two germline ends. The CDR3 extends over 14 amino acids. Germline lookup yields CDR1 SGHAT and CDR2 FQNNGV. The chain's CDR3 is CASSLGAARETQYF. In nucleotides, the CDR3 is TGTGCCAGCAGCTTAGGAGCGGCACGAGAGACCCAGTACTTC.

For the CDR3, the DNA is TGTGCCAGCAGCTTAGCCCCAGGGCAGCCCTACGAGCAGTACTTC. This codes for CASSLAPGQPYEQYF. The chain employs TRBV11-2 and TRBJ2-7, with a possible D match to TRBD1 (5 bases). CDR1 SGHAT and CDR2 FQNNGV come from the germline V gene. CDR3 length: 15 residues. Trimming took off 1 base at V and 2 bases at J, with 12 bases between the two ends.

J is TRBJ2-1 and V is TRBV30; D gene ambiguous. This CDR3 comprises 13 residues. The V gene lost 0 bases and the J gene lost 7 bases, with 10 bases spanning the gap. Per germline, CDR1 GTSNPN and CDR2 SVGIG (reference sequence). This CDR3 reads CAWSVQVWNEQFF. Written as DNA, the CDR3 is TGTGCCTGGAGTGTACAAGTGTGGAATGAGCAGTTCTTC.

The chain links TRBV6-5 to TRBJ1-2, with D unresolved. Germline V gene sequence: CDR1 MNHEY, CDR2 SVGAGI. The V gene lost 0 bases and the J gene lost 3 bases, with 8 bases spanning the gap. The CDR3 covers 14 residues. The CDR3 loop reads CASSYSADHYGYTF. The CDR3, as DNA: TGTGCCAGCAGTTACTCGGCAGATCACTATGGCTACACCTTC.

The CDR3 DNA reads TGTGCCAGCAGTTACTCGGGACAGGGAACAGGCTACACCTTC. It yields the protein CASSYSGQGTGYTF. V gene TRBV6-5 combines with J gene TRBJ1-2, with 9 bases fitting TRBD1. The CDR3 spans 14 residues. V dropped 0 bases and J dropped 8; count of bases not matched to a gene: 4. Germline values: CDR1 MNHEY, CDR2 SVGAGI.

This chain links TRBV19 with TRBJ2-7, with D unresolved. Germline CDR1 reads LNHDA; CDR2 reads SQIVND (reference sequence). There are 15 residues in the CDR3. Trimming removed 3 bases at V and 2 bases at J, with 14 bases between. This chain's CDR3 is CASSISRVPAYEQYF. The DNA for the CDR3 is TGTGCCAGTAGTATCAGCCGGGTCCCAGCCTACGAGCAGTACTTC.

This clone was observed a handful of times. J is TRBJ1-5 and V is TRBV6-2 or TRBV6-3; 8 bases are shared with TRBD1. Germline V gene sequence: CDR1 MNHEY, CDR2 SVGEGT. V shed 2 bases, J shed 4 bases, and the junction held 10 bases outside the gene matches. The CDR3 extends over 17 amino acids. The CDR3, as DNA: TGTGCCAGCAGTTACGCTGGACAGGGACTTTTTAATCAGCCCCAGCATTTT. This translates into CASSYAGQGLFNQPQHF.

The chain has TRBV20-1 and TRBJ2-7, with D possibly matching TRBD2 (6 bases). The CDR3 contains 12 residues. Germline CDR1 and CDR2: DFQATT and SNEGSKA (reference sequence). V was clipped by 3 bases and J by 3 bases, with 9 bases between them. CDR3: CSASETSYEQYF. CDR3 nucleotides: TGCAGTGCTAGTGAGACTAGCTACGAGCAGTACTTC.

J is TRBJ1-1 and V is TRBV19; 9 bases align to TRBD1. V shed 5 bases, J shed 1 base, and the junction held 5 bases outside the gene matches. Germline lookup yields CDR1 LNHDA and CDR2 SQIVND (reference sequence). This CDR3 is 15 amino acids long. The CDR3 sequence is CASSRRDRANTEAFF. Here the CDR3 DNA reads TGTGCCAGTAGTCGCCGGGACAGGGCGAACACTGAAGCTTTCTTT.

This chain connects TRBV28 to TRBJ2-7; D possibly corresponds to TRBD1 (5 bases). The V gene lost 6 bases and the J gene lost 1 base, with 7 bases spanning the gap. The CDR3 contains 12 residues. Germline V lookup: CDR1 MDHEN, CDR2 SYDVKM. CDR3 coding DNA: TGTGCCAGCAGGAGACAGTCCTACGAGCAGTACTTC. Protein: CASRRQSYEQYF.

The sample holds a few counts of this clone. The rearrangement uses TRBV6-1 and TRBJ2-7; 16 nucleotides agree with TRBD2. Losses at the gene ends were 3 bases for V and 4 bases for J; bases not matched to a gene: 6. This CDR3 spans 17 amino acids. CDR1 and CDR2 from the germline V gene are MNHNS and SASEGT. This CDR3 reads CASSEGLAGGVKYEQYF. CDR3 DNA: TGTGCCAGCAGTGAGGGACTAGCGGGAGGGGTAAAGTACGAGCAGTACTTC.

This chain joins TRBV19 and TRBJ2-7, with 8 bases identical to TRBD2. The CDR3 spans 14 residues. Germline values: CDR1 LNHDA, CDR2 SQIVND (reference sequence). V gave up 6 bases and J gave up 4 bases; unmatched junction bases: 8. CDR3 in DNA: TGTGCCAGTAGGCCAAGCGGGAGAGGGTACGAGCAGTACTTC. This codes for CASRPSGRGYEQYF.

This chain uses TRBV24-1 with TRBJ1-5, with TRBD1 identical over 7 bases. The CDR3 has 15 amino acids. The V and J ends lost 7 bases and 6 bases, in that order; junction bases with no gene match: 11. Germline V gene sequence: CDR1 KGHDR, CDR2 SFDVKD. CDR3 residues: CATSLGGAGSQPQHF. In nucleotides, the CDR3 is TGTGCCACCAGCTTAGGGGGCGCAGGCTCTCAGCCCCAGCATTTT.

The chain recombines TRBV6-2 or TRBV6-3 with TRBJ1-1, with TRBD1 matching over 9 bases. The CDR3 extends over 13 amino acids. J gave up 4 bases and V 6 bases, and 3 bases lay outside the gene matches. The germline V gene has CDR1 MNHEY and CDR2 SVGEGT. The chain's CDR3 is CASSTGQGTEAFF. The CDR3 nucleotides read TGTGCCAGCAGCACGGGACAGGGCACTGAAGCTTTCTTT.

The chain links TRBV15 to TRBJ1-5; TRBD1 agrees at 7 bases. Germline loops: CDR1 LNHNV, CDR2 YYDKDF (reference sequence). The CDR3 has 16 residues. The J segment lost 5 bases and the V segment lost 1 base, leaving 8 bases of the junction unmatched. In DNA form, the CDR3 reads TGTGCCACCAGCAGAGCTCAGGGCAGGGGGTATCAGCCCCAGCATTTT. Its protein product is CATSRAQGRGYQPQHF.

The chain has TRBV3-1 (or the pseudogene TRBV3-2) and TRBJ2-2; 7 positions match TRBD1. The CDR3 is made up of 15 amino acids. The germline V gene has CDR1 LGHDT and CDR2 YNNKEL (reference sequence). Germline trimming cut 2 bases from V and 3 bases from J; bases unmatched to any gene: 3. DNA of the CDR3: TGTGCCAGCAGCCAAATAGACAGGGACACCGGGGAGCTGTTTTTT. Translated, it gives CASSQIDRDTGELFF.